Below are 23 T cell receptor beta chains sequenced from a single sample in a study of response to subunit inactivated influenza vaccine. TCRdb re-derived calls from the RT-PCR reads in MiXCR, one entry per CDR3 protein. The table records roughly 790,000 distinct CDR3 sequences, approximately 22% of them present only once. Sequenced material: PBMCs from blood, taken approximately 5 days after vaccination. The receptor set was obtained from a man aged 50 to 60 who received an inactivated influenza vaccine.

The chain joins TRBV12-3 or TRBV12-4 to TRBJ2-7; 7 bases agree with TRBD2. This CDR3 has 15 residues. V dropped 6 bases and J dropped 3; count of bases not matched to a gene: 11. The chain's CDR3 is CASSLSGYGNYEQYF. The CDR3 DNA reads TGTGCCAGCAGCCTTAGCGGGTATGGGAACTACGAGCAGTACTTC.

The rearrangement uses TRBV5-6 and TRBJ2-6; the match to TRBD1 covers 8 bases. The germline V gene encodes CDR1 SGHDT and CDR2 YYEEEE. This CDR3 has 18 amino acids. J gave up 1 base and V 0 bases, and 6 bases lay outside the gene matches. CDR3 residues: CASSLVGRGRSGANVLTF. The CDR3 DNA is TGTGCCAGCAGCTTGGTTGGCAGGGGGCGTTCTGGGGCCAACGTCCTGACTTTC.

The table lists this clonotype with a few counts. This rearrangement joins TRBV2 to TRBJ2-1, with TRBD2 as a possible D gene (5 bases). This CDR3 spans 14 amino acids. Germline V gene sequence: CDR1 SNHLY, CDR2 FYNNEI. V lost 3 bases, J lost 9 bases, and 15 bases lay in between. The DNA of the CDR3 is TGTGCCAGCAGTGATGGCCGGGGTGGGGTTGAGCAGTTCTTC. Translating gives CASSDGRGGVEQFF. Using reference TRBV2 and TRBJ2-1 for the parts outside the CDR3, the full variable domain is EPEVTQTPSHQVTQMGQEVILRCVPISNHLYFYWYRQILGQKVEFLVSFYNNEISEKSEIFDDQFSVERPDGSNFTLKIRSTKLEDSAMYFCASSDGRGGVEQFFGPGTRLTVL.

This clonotype has a handful of counts. This chain links TRBV7-2 with TRBJ2-7; D call uncertain. The CDR3 sequence is 13 residues long. Germline V CDR1 and CDR2: SGHTA, FQGNSA. V lost 3 bases, J lost 6 bases, and 12 bases lay in between. The CDR3 sequence is CASSFVRRAEQYF. CDR3 DNA: TGTGCCAGCAGCTTCGTTCGCCGGGCCGAGCAGTACTTC.

The chain has TRBV20-1 and TRBJ1-5; D is ambiguous. Germline-derived CDR1 and CDR2 are DFQATT and SNEGSKA (reference sequence). This CDR3 has 13 amino acids. V was clipped by 3 bases and J by 13 bases, with 19 bases between them. As DNA, the CDR3 is TGCAGTGCTAGTCGCCCGGACCGCAAATCTCAGCATTTT. The encoded protein is CSASRPDRKSQHF.

CDR3 protein: CAISAWGHQGGANVLTF. The CDR3 DNA reads TGTGCCATCAGTGCATGGGGGCATCAAGGTGGGGCCAACGTCCTGACTTTC. The gene calls are TRBV10-3 and TRBJ2-6; tentatively, D is TRBD1 (6 bases). The CDR3 spans 17 residues. Germline V lookup: CDR1 ENHRY, CDR2 SYGVKD. The V and J ends lost 4 bases and 3 bases respectively, with 16 bases between them.

This clonotype was observed a handful of times. This rearrangement joins TRBV12-3 or TRBV12-4 to TRBJ1-1; possible D gene TRBD1, 6 bases. This CDR3 is 14 amino acids long. V lost 6 bases and J 4 bases, leaving 15 bases between the germline ends. CDR3 amino acids: CASRSQGLITEAFF. The CDR3 nucleotides read TGTGCCAGCAGATCCCAGGGGCTAATCACTGAAGCTTTCTTT.

The chain uses TRBV15 and TRBJ2-3, with D maybe TRBD2 (5 bases). The CDR3 has 14 amino acids. Germline values: CDR1 LNHNV, CDR2 YYDKDF (reference sequence). V lost 4 bases and J lost 0, with 8 bases in between. The CDR3 DNA follows: TGTGCCACCAGCAACCAGCGGAGCACAGATACGCAGTATTTT. It is translated as CATSNQRSTDTQYF.

This clonotype has more than one count but fewer than ten. The J gene is TRBJ2-2, the V gene TRBV27; D possibly uses TRBD1 or TRBD2 (6 bases each). The V gene lost 3 bases and the J gene lost 4 bases, with 15 bases spanning the gap. This CDR3 region has 16 residues. Germline V gene lookup returns CDR1 MNHEY and CDR2 SMNVEV (reference sequence). CDR3 sequence: CASSFVGGQSTGELFF. The CDR3 region has the DNA TGTGCCAGCAGTTTCGTTGGGGGGCAGAGCACCGGGGAGCTGTTTTTT.

Concerning this clonotype: As the CDR3 is not closed by the conserved phenylalanine or tryptophan, this likely results from a read error. The J gene is TRBJ2-3, the V gene TRBV5-5; the D gene is possibly TRBD2 (5 bases). Trimming cost V 2 bases and J 5 bases, with 9 bases left between them. This CDR3 comprises 13 residues. Germline assignment: CDR1 SGHKS and CDR2 YYEKEE (reference sequence). The chain's CDR3 is CASSFRRGDTQYC. The CDR3 bases are TGTGCCAGCAGCTTTCGACGGGGAGATACGCAGTATTGT.

The chain recombines TRBV20-1 with TRBJ2-1, with 7 bases fitting TRBD2. CDR1 is DFQATT and CDR2 is SNEGSKA in the germline V gene (reference sequence). The CDR3 contains 14 residues. After removal of 6 bases from V and 8 bases from J, the junction contained 13 bases not matched to a gene. The CDR3 loop reads CSAKAHGRSYEQFF. The CDR3 DNA sequence: TGCAGTGCCAAGGCCCACGGGAGGAGCTATGAGCAGTTCTTC.

This clonotype was picked up a small number of times. The chain uses TRBV18 and TRBJ1-2; TRBD1 agrees at 7 bases. The CDR3 runs to 15 residues. Germline CDR1 is KGHSH and CDR2 is LQKENI. Unmatched junction bases numbered 5, after V lost 2 bases and J lost 2 bases. CDR3 in DNA: TGTGCCAGCTCACCAGGACCAGGGGGGAACTATGGCTACACCTTC. Encoded protein: CASSPGPGGNYGYTF.

The chain recombines TRBV29-1 with TRBJ1-1; D remains unclear. There are 12 residues in the CDR3. Deletions cut 4 bases from V and 4 bases from J, with 10 bases between. Germline lookup yields CDR1 SQVTM and CDR2 ANQGSEA. Written as DNA, the CDR3 is TGCAGCGTTGGGAGAGGACGCACTGAAGCTTTCTTT. It codes for CSVGRGRTEAFF.

This clonotype showed up just a few times. The chain combines TRBV6-6 with TRBJ1-2, with D hard to call. The CDR3 consists of 13 residues. The germline V gene encodes CDR1 MNHNY and CDR2 SVGAGI (reference sequence). V was trimmed by 4 bases and J by 2 bases, leaving 8 bases between them. CDR3 DNA sequence: TGTGCCAGCAGTTCCAACGTAAACTATGGCTACACCTTC. Translated, it gives CASSSNVNYGYTF.

There are a few counts of this clonotype. This sequence joins TRBV7-2 and TRBJ1-2; D is unresolved. V was pared by 1 base and J by 4 bases, with 10 bases between. This CDR3 has 14 amino acids. Looked up from germline, CDR1 is SGHTA and CDR2 is FQGNSA. Here the CDR3 DNA reads TGTGCCAGCAGCTTAGTCGGGAGTAGCTATGGCTACACCTTC. It specifies CASSLVGSSYGYTF.

The chain combines TRBV5-1 with TRBJ2-2, with D uncertain. Germline CDR1 is SGHRS and CDR2 is YFSETQ. The CDR3 has 15 residues. Trimming pared 2 bases from V and 1 base from J, leaving 9 bases between. CDR3 sequence (DNA): TGCGCCAGCAGCTTAGCCAGAATGAACACCGGGGAGCTGTTTTTT. Translating it yields CASSLARMNTGELFF.

The genes are TRBV7-2 and TRBJ2-1; TRBD2 is a possible D gene (5 bases). Trimming left V 4 bases short and J 7 bases short, with 11 bases between. Per the germline V gene, CDR1 is SGHTA and CDR2 is FQGNSA. There are 13 residues in the CDR3. The CDR3 bases are TGTGCCAGCAGCTCCGGACTGAGGAATGAGCAGTTCTTC. This codes for CASSSGLRNEQFF.

Only a few counts were recorded for this clonotype. The chain links TRBV2 to TRBJ2-3; 12 bases are shared with TRBD1. V gave up 5 bases and J gave up 6 bases; unmatched junction bases: 9. The CDR3 spans 16 residues. Germline V CDR1 and CDR2: SNHLY, FYNNEI. The CDR3 DNA reads as TGTGCCAGCAGTTTCCGGGACAGGGGGCGTCTGGATACGCAGTATTTT. Its translation: CASSFRDRGRLDTQYF.

The chain employs TRBV24-1 and TRBJ2-5; a possible D gene is TRBD2 (6 bases). The V gene's germline CDR1 is KGHDR and CDR2 SFDVKD. The CDR3 runs 14 residues. V shed 1 base and J shed 5 bases, with 10 bases lying between them. CDR3 protein: CATSDFTGRETQYF. CDR3 DNA sequence: TGTGCCACCAGTGATTTTACGGGGAGGGAGACCCAGTACTTC.

This clonotype turned up a few times. The genes are TRBV5-1 and TRBJ2-7; 9 bases fit TRBD1. Germline CDR1 reads SGHRS; CDR2 reads YFSETQ. The CDR3 loop spans 14 amino acids. The junction had 7 bases not matched to a gene; V was cut back by 4 bases and J by 5 bases. CDR3 bases: TGCGCCAGCAGCGCGGGACAGGGAGACGACGAGCAGTACTTC. Its translation is CASSAGQGDDEQYF.

This clonotype has more than one count but fewer than ten. The chain couples TRBV29-1 to TRBJ2-7, with 8 bases fitting TRBD1. The CDR3 is 13 residues long. After removal of 7 bases from V and 2 bases from J, the junction contained 7 bases not matched to a gene. CDR1 is SQVTM, CDR2 ANQGSEA, per germline. CDR3 DNA sequence: TGCAGCGCCGGACAGGGATTTACCTACGAGCAGTACTTC. Its translation is CSAGQGFTYEQYF.

The gene calls are TRBV5-1 and TRBJ2-3; 7 positions match TRBD2. The length of the CDR3 is 14 residues. The V and J ends lost 1 base and 6 bases, in that order; junction bases with no gene match: 5. The germline gives CDR1 SGHRS, CDR2 YFSETQ. CDR3 sequence reads: CASSLKSGVDTQYF. The CDR3 coding sequence is TGCGCCAGCAGCTTGAAGAGCGGGGTCGATACGCAGTATTTT. Using reference TRBV5-1 and TRBJ2-3 for the parts outside the CDR3, the full variable domain is KAGVTQTPRYLIKTRGQQVTLSCSPISGHRSVSWYQQTPGQGLQFLFEYFSETQRNKGNFPGRFSGRQFSNSRSEMNVSTLELGDSALYLCASSLKSGVDTQYFGPGTRLTVL.

The chain employs TRBV7-2 and TRBJ2-5, with TRBD2 as a possible D gene (5 bases). Trimming took 4 bases from V and 1 from J, leaving 13 bases between them. The V gene's germline CDR1 is SGHTA and CDR2 FQGNSA. The CDR3 is 15 amino acids. Written as DNA, the CDR3 is TGTGCCAGCAGCTCCGAACTAGTTCGCCAAGAGACCCAGTACTTC. Amino acid sequence: CASSSELVRQETQYF.